The clone carrying this TCR beta chain was seen repeatedly, ten times or more. What it recognizes is unknown. Trimming removed 8 bases from V and 4 bases from J, with 14 bases in between. The CDR3 totals 13 residues. Germline V gene sequence: CDR1 SNHLY, CDR2 FYNNEI. Primers used in a second PCR of roughly 6 to 12 cycles were a sample-barcoded 5' primer and a J-beta primer mix. Via MiXCR, TCRdb re-called the 5' RACE reads, giving one row per CDR3 protein. The sample shows roughly 700,000 distinct CDR3 sequences, 49% of them seen only once. Total RNA was isolated from each sample in quantities of at least 6 micrograms. These data originate in a study of blood T cells in healthy people across ages. The study, taken as a whole, reports: Total diversity from one million sequenced T cells was likely underestimated. Samples with more naive T cells showed higher observed beta diversity. Donor CMV status was unknown, possibly confounding expanded clonotype changes.

The source of this sequence is an older woman in good health. The genes are TRBV2 and TRBJ2-5; D could derive from TRBD1 or TRBD2 (5 bases each). Sequencing input: blood. CDR3 DNA: TGTGCCAGCCTACGGGGCAGGGTAGAGACCCAGTACTTC. As protein: CASLRGRVETQYF.